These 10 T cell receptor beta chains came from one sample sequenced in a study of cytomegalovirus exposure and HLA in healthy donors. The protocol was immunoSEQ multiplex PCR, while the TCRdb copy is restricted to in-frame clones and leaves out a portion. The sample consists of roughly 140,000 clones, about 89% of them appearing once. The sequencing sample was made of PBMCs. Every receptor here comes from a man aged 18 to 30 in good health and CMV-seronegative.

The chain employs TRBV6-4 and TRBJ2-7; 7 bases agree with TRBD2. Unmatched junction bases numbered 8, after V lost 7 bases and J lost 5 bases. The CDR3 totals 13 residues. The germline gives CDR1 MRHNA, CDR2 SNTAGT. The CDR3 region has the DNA TGTGCCAGCATGGGCGGGAGTAACGACGAGCAGTACGTC. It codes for CASMGGSNDEQYV.

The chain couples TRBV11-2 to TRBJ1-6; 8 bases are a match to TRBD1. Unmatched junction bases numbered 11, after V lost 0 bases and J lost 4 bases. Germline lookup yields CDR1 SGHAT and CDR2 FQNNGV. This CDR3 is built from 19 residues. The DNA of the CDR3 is TGTGCCAGCAGCTTAGACCGACCCAGGGGGCGCGGATATAATTCACCCCTCCACTTT. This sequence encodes CASSLDRPRGRGYNSPLHF.

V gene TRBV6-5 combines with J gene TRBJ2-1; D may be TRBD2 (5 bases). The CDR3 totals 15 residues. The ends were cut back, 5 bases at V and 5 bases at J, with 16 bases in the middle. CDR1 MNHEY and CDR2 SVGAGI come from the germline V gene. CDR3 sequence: CASSQRGFTHNEQFF. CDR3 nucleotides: TGTGCCAGCAGTCAACGAGGGTTCACACACAATGAGCAGTTCTTC.

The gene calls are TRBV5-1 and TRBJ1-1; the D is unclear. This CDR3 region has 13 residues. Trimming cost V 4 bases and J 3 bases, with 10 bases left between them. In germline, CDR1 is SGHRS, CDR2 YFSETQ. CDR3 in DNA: TGCGCCAGCAGCGACTCAGCGTACACTGAAGCTTTCTTT. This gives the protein CASSDSAYTEAFF.

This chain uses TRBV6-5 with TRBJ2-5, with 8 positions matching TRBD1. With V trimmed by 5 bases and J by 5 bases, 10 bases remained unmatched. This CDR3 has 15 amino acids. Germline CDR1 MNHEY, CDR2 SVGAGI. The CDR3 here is CASSTLGQGWETQYF. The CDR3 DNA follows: TGTGCCAGCAGTACCCTTGGACAGGGCTGGGAGACCCAGTACTTC.

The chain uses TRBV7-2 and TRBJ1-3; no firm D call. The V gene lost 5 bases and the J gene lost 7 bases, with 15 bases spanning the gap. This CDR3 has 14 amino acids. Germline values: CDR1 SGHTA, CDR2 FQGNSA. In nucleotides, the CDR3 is TGTGCCAGCAGCCCCACCGGCCCTAGGAACACCATATATTTT. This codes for CASSPTGPRNTIYF. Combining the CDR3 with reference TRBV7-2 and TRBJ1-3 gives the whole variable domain GAGVSQSPSNKVTEKGKDVELRCDPISGHTALYWYRQSLGQGLEFLIYFQGNSAPDKSGLPSDRFSAERTGGSVSTLTIQRTQQEDSAVYLCASSPTGPRNTIYFGEGSWLTVV.

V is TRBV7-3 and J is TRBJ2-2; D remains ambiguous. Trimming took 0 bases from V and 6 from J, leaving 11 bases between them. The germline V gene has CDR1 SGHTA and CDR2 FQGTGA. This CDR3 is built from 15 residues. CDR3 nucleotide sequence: TGTGCCAGCAGCTTAACGAGAGGTTCCCCCGGGGAGCTGTTTTTT. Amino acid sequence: CASSLTRGSPGELFF.

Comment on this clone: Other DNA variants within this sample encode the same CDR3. The CDR3 DNA is TGTGCCAGCAGCTTGGCAGGGGCGGAGACCCAGTACTTC. Its protein product is CASSLAGAETQYF. The chain recombines TRBV5-6 with TRBJ2-5; maybe TRBD1 (6 bases). Germline V gives CDR1 SGHDT, CDR2 YYEEEE. Trimming took 0 bases from V and 5 from J, leaving 8 bases between them. The CDR3 contains 13 residues.

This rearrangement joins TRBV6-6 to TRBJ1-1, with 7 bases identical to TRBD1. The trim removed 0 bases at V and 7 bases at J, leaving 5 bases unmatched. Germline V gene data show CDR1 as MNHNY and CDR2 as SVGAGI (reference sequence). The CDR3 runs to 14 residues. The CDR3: CASSYSTRQGEAFF. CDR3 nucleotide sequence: TGTGCCAGCAGTTACTCCACCCGACAGGGTGAAGCTTTCTTT.

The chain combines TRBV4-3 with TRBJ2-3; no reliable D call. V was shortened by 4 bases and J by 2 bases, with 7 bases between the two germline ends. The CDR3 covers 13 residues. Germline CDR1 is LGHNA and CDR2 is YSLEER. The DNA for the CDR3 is TGCGCCAGCAGCCTGCGAAACACAGATACGCAGTATTTT. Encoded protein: CASSLRNTDTQYF.